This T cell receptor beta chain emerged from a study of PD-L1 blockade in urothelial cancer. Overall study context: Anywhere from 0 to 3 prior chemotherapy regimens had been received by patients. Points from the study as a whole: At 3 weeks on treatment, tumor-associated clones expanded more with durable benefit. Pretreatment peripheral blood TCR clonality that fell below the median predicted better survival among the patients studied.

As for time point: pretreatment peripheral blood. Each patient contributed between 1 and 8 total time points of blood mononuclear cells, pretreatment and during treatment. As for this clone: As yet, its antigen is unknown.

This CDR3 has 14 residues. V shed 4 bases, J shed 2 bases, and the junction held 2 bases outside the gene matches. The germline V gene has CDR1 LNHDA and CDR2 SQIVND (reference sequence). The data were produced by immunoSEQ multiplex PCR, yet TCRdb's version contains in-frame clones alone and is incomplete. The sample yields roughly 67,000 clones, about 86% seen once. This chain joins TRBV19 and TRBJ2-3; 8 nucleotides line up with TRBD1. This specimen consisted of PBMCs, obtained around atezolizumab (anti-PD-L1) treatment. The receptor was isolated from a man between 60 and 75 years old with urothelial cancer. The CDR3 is CASSTGQDTDTQYF. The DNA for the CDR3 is TGTGCCAGTAGTACGGGACAGGACACAGATACGCAGTATTTT.